Presented here are 24 T cell receptor beta chains from one specimen sequenced in a study of blood T cell repertoires in COVID-19. Some clones are missing from TCRdb's copy, which holds only in-frame ones; the method was immunoSEQ multiplex PCR. Among fewer than 300,000 clones listed, 83% were seen once. The sample was peripheral blood. Receptor source: a woman aged 45-60 years who had recovered from COVID-19.

The gene calls are TRBV5-4 and TRBJ2-5; D may be TRBD1 (6 bases). Germline CDR1 reads SGHNT; CDR2 reads YYREEE (reference sequence). Trimming left V 3 bases short and J 6 bases short, with 9 bases between. The CDR3 loop spans 12 amino acids. The CDR3, as DNA: TGTGCCAGCAGCTCCAGGGGAAAGACCCAGTACTTC. Amino acids: CASSSRGKTQYF.

The chain couples TRBV11-2 to TRBJ2-2; 8 positions match TRBD2. Per the germline V gene, CDR1 is SGHAT and CDR2 is FQNNGV. This CDR3 is built from 18 residues. With V trimmed by 1 base and J by 1 base, 8 bases remained unmatched. In nucleotides, the CDR3 is TGTGCCAGCAGCTTAGGAGTTGCGGGGGGACTGAACACCGGGGAGCTGTTTTTT. This translates into CASSLGVAGGLNTGELFF.

The chain carries TRBV5-6 and TRBJ1-6; weak D call: TRBD1 (6 bases). This CDR3 has 17 residues. The germline gives CDR1 SGHDT, CDR2 YYEEEE. V was cut by 5 bases and J by 3 bases, with 18 bases left in between. The CDR3 nucleotides read TGTGCCAGCAGACAAGGACAGACCCTACTCTATAATTCACCCCTCCACTTT. This codes for CASRQGQTLLYNSPLHF. The full variable domain, in which reference TRBV5-6 and TRBJ1-6 provide the parts outside the CDR3, is DAGVTQSPTHLIKTRGQQVTLRCSPKSGHDTVSWYQQALGQGPQFIFQYYEEEERQRGNFPDRFSGHQFPNYSSELNVNALLLGDSALYLCASRQGQTLLYNSPLHFGNGTRLTVT.

The CDR3: CASRRGLVGTNTEAFF. CDR3 coding DNA: TGTGCCAGCAGAAGGGGATTGGTCGGTACGAACACTGAAGCTTTCTTT. This chain connects TRBV2 to TRBJ1-1, with D maybe TRBD1 (5 bases). Germline V gene lookup returns CDR1 SNHLY and CDR2 FYNNEI. Trimming pared 6 bases from V and 1 base from J, leaving 18 bases between. CDR3 length: 16 residues. Full variable domain (missing parts from reference TRBV2 and TRBJ1-1): EPEVTQTPSHQVTQMGQEVILRCVPISNHLYFYWYRQILGQKVEFLVSFYNNEISEKSEIFDDQFSVERPDGSNFTLKIRSTKLEDSAMYFCASRRGLVGTNTEAFFGQGTRLTVV.

This CDR3 reads CATDRGLAGGDEQYF. The CDR3 DNA follows: TGTGCCACTGACAGGGGACTAGCGGGGGGTGATGAGCAGTACTTC. The chain carries TRBV6-5 and TRBJ2-7; 15 bases align to TRBD2. V shed 10 bases, J shed 7 bases, and the junction held 11 bases outside the gene matches. Germline assignment: CDR1 MNHEY and CDR2 SVGAGI. The CDR3 is made up of 15 amino acids.

This chain joins TRBV7-3 and TRBJ2-1; 7 positions match TRBD2. The CDR3 covers 17 residues. Germline CDR1 and CDR2: SGHTA and FQGTGA. J gave up 5 bases and V 1 base, and 11 bases lay outside the gene matches. The CDR3 bases are TGTGCCAGCAGCTTAAAACCCCGACTAGCAGAAAACAATGAGCAGTTCTTC. Its protein product is CASSLKPRLAENNEQFF. Full variable domain (missing parts from reference TRBV7-3 and TRBJ2-1): GAGVSQTPSNKVTEKGKYVELRCDPISGHTALYWYRQSLGQGPEFLIYFQGTGAADDSGLPNDRFFAVRPEGSVSTLKIQRTERGDSAVYLCASSLKPRLAENNEQFFGPGTRLTVL.

V is TRBV4-3 and J is TRBJ1-1; D not resolved. The V and J ends lost 0 bases and 3 bases respectively, with 8 bases between them. The CDR3 extends over 14 amino acids. Looked up from germline, CDR1 is LGHNA and CDR2 is YSLEER. The CDR3 sequence: CASSQDPYDTEAFF. The CDR3 DNA follows: TGCGCCAGCAGCCAAGATCCCTATGACACTGAAGCTTTCTTT.

This rearrangement joins TRBV28 to TRBJ2-3; 11 bases align to TRBD2. Losses at the gene ends were 5 bases for V and 3 bases for J; bases not matched to a gene: 25. Germline loops: CDR1 MDHEN, CDR2 SYDVKM. The CDR3 sequence is 22 residues long. The CDR3 DNA is TGTGCCAGCAGTCTTAATCTCCCCCTCCTTAGCGGGAGGGTTGTTGATACAGATACGCAGTATTTT. Protein: CASSLNLPLLSGRVVDTDTQYF.

The V gene is TRBV19, the J gene TRBJ1-3; 8 bases align to TRBD1. The ends lost 4 bases at V and 2 bases at J; junction bases unmatched: 13. Germline CDR1 and CDR2: LNHDA and SQIVND (reference sequence). The CDR3 runs 18 residues. This CDR3 is CASSRSRKTGEPGNTIYF. CDR3 bases: TGTGCCAGTAGTAGATCTCGCAAGACAGGGGAGCCTGGAAACACCATATATTTT.

This chain links TRBV21-1 with TRBJ1-4; the table's D call of TRBD1 was not tested on the DNA. TRBV21-1 is shown as a pseudogene. The CDR3 totals 16 residues. CDR3 bases: TGTGCCAGCAGCAAAGGGGGGGACAGGGGTAATGAAAAACTGTTTTTT. Protein: CASSKGGDRGNEKLFF.

V and J are TRBV28 and TRBJ1-1; 10 bases align to TRBD1. Losses at the gene ends were 5 bases for V and 1 base for J; bases not matched to a gene: 10. The germline CDR1 and CDR2 sequences are MDHEN and SYDVKM. This CDR3 spans 17 amino acids. The CDR3 reads CASSRDRGGGTNTEAFF. CDR3 DNA: TGTGCCAGCAGTCGGGACAGGGGAGGAGGCACGAACACTGAAGCTTTCTTT.

The V call is TRBV7-9, the J call TRBJ1-1; TRBD1 might be the D (5 bases). This CDR3 is built from 18 residues. The germline gives CDR1 SEHNR, CDR2 FQNEAQ (reference sequence). V shed 5 bases and J shed 1 base, with 23 bases lying between them. The CDR3 DNA reads TGTGCCAGCAGCACCCACAAATATACGACAGAAACGAACACTGAAGCTTTCTTT. This gives the protein CASSTHKYTTETNTEAFF.

The rearrangement uses TRBV5-5 and TRBJ2-1; D unclear. The CDR3 consists of 15 residues. V was trimmed by 0 bases and J by 0 bases, leaving 7 bases between them. Germline V gene data show CDR1 as SGHKS and CDR2 as YYEKEE (reference sequence). CDR3 sequence reads: CASSLGQSSYNEQFF. CDR3 nucleotides: TGTGCCAGCAGCTTGGGACAAAGCTCCTACAATGAGCAGTTCTTC.

The chain has TRBV5-4 and TRBJ1-2; D ambiguous. V lost 2 bases to trimming and J lost 0 bases, with 8 bases between them. CDR1 and CDR2 from the germline V gene are SGHNT and YYREEE (reference sequence). There are 14 residues in the CDR3. The CDR3 DNA reads TGTGCCAGCAGCTTACACGGGACTAACTATGGCTACACCTTC. This sequence encodes CASSLHGTNYGYTF.

The chain is built from TRBV28 and TRBJ1-1, with 7 nucleotides matching TRBD1. The CDR3 consists of 15 residues. The germline CDR1 and CDR2 sequences are MDHEN and SYDVKM. V was pared by 2 bases and J by 3 bases, with 6 bases of the junction left unmatched. The CDR3, as DNA: TGTGCCAGCAGTTTAGGTGCGCAGGGGGACACTGAAGCTTTCTTT. Its translation: CASSLGAQGDTEAFF.

The chain uses TRBV29-1 and TRBJ1-1; D unclear. The germline CDR1 and CDR2 sequences are SQVTM and ANQGSEA. This CDR3 spans 14 amino acids. Between the trimmed V and J ends, which lost 4 bases and 2 bases, there was a span of 14 bases. CDR3 protein: CSVVGVDLNTEAFF. CDR3 DNA: TGCAGCGTTGTTGGAGTCGACTTAAACACTGAAGCTTTCTTT.

V gene TRBV28 combines with J gene TRBJ1-2, with 7 bases that match TRBD1. The V gene end was trimmed by 8 bases and the J gene end by 9 bases; junction bases not matched to a gene: 12. This CDR3 has 13 residues. CDR1 and CDR2 (germline): MDHEN, SYDVKM. This chain's CDR3 is CASDKQGSGSYTF. The CDR3 DNA follows: TGTGCCAGCGACAAACAGGGGAGTGGGAGCTACACCTTC.

The V gene is TRBV28, the J gene TRBJ2-1, with a tentative D call TRBD2 (5 bases). The V gene lost 1 base and the J gene lost 8 bases, with 12 bases spanning the gap. In germline, CDR1 is MDHEN, CDR2 SYDVKM. The CDR3 contains 14 residues. CDR3 sequence: CASSLLTGRYEQFF. In DNA form, the CDR3 reads TGTGCCAGCAGTTTATTGACGGGAAGATATGAGCAGTTCTTC.

V is TRBV9 and J is TRBJ1-2, with 10 bases identical to TRBD1. In germline, CDR1 is SGDLS, CDR2 YYNGEE. The CDR3 runs to 13 residues. J lost 6 bases, V lost 3 bases, and 2 bases had no gene match. This CDR3 reads CASSAGQGDGYTF. CDR3 DNA: TGTGCCAGCAGCGCCGGACAGGGGGATGGCTACACCTTC.

The CDR3 nucleotides read TGTGCCAGCGGGACAGGGACCTATGGCTACACCTTC. It yields the protein CASGTGTYGYTF. This chain uses TRBV6-6 with TRBJ1-2, with 9 bases identical to TRBD1. Germline V lookup: CDR1 MNHNY, CDR2 SVGAGI (reference sequence). CDR3 length: 12 residues. Unmatched junction bases numbered 2, after V lost 8 bases and J lost 4 bases.

The chain combines TRBV2 with TRBJ1-6; possible D gene TRBD1, 5 bases. V lost 1 base to trimming and J lost 1 base, with 17 bases between them. Germline CDR1 reads SNHLY; CDR2 reads FYNNEI. The CDR3 runs to 19 residues. The CDR3 DNA reads as TGTGCCAGCAGTGAAGGTCAGCGGTGGGAGGGGTCCTATAATTCACCCCTCCACTTT. Its protein product is CASSEGQRWEGSYNSPLHF.

The rearrangement joins TRBV27 to TRBJ2-3; D gene ambiguous. The germline V gene has CDR1 MNHEY and CDR2 SMNVEV (reference sequence). The V end lost 2 bases, the J end lost 4 bases, and 7 bases lay between the germline ends. The CDR3 totals 13 residues. This CDR3 is CASSLLFPDTQYF. CDR3 sequence (DNA): TGTGCCAGCAGTTTACTTTTTCCAGATACGCAGTATTTT.

The chain is built from TRBV27 and TRBJ2-7; 11 positions agree with TRBD2. V was clipped by 5 bases and J by 1 base; unmatched bases: 7. The CDR3 runs to 16 residues. The V gene's germline CDR1 is MNHEY and CDR2 SMNVEV (reference sequence). The CDR3 spells CASSGAGTSGSYEQYF. CDR3 DNA: TGTGCCAGCAGTGGGGCGGGGACTAGCGGTTCCTACGAGCAGTACTTC.

V gene TRBV20-1 combines with J gene TRBJ2-1; a possible D gene is TRBD1 (5 bases). CDR3 length: 14 residues. Trimming stripped 3 bases from V and 4 bases from J, with 13 bases between. The germline CDR1 and CDR2 sequences are DFQATT and SNEGSKA (reference sequence). The CDR3 is CSASTKGQYNEQFF. The CDR3 coding sequence is TGCAGTGCTAGTACCAAGGGGCAGTACAATGAGCAGTTCTTC.